Presented here are 29 T cell receptor beta chains from one specimen sequenced in a study of spatial heterogeneity in lung cancer. TCRdb analysed the 5' RACE reads with MiXCR anew, one entry per CDR3 protein. Seen here are 10,000 to 14,000 distinct CDR3 sequences, roughly a tenth observed once, and the top ten hold about 34%. Time point meaning: blood at routine non-recurrence follow-up after resection. Here the sequenced sample was PBMCs, taken at follow-up. All receptors come from a female donor with early-stage non-small cell lung cancer.

In this sample, this clonotype turned up many times. Here the CDR3 DNA reads TGTGCCAGCAGTTTCTTGTCTAGCGGCCGCACAGATACGCAGTATTTT. Protein: CASSFLSSGRTDTQYF. The gene calls are TRBV27 and TRBJ2-3; 7 nucleotides agree with TRBD2. The CDR3 consists of 16 residues. The V and J ends lost 3 bases and 1 base, in that order; junction bases with no gene match: 7. Germline V gene data show CDR1 as MNHEY and CDR2 as SMNVEV (reference sequence).

This clonotype was detected many times. The V and J genes are TRBV23-1 and TRBJ2-3, with TRBD2 as a possible D gene (6 bases). TRBV23-1 is given ORF status, its function remaining uncertain. The CDR3 totals 16 residues. V was cut by 1 base and J by 1 base, with 12 bases left in between. The CDR3 loop is CASSQCNRRGTDTQYF. In DNA, the CDR3 is TGCGCCAGCAGTCAATGTAACAGGAGGGGCACAGATACGCAGTATTTT.

This clonotype qualifies as medium-sized. This sequence joins TRBV28 and TRBJ2-2; 9 bases align to TRBD1. The CDR3 length is 17 residues. Looked up from germline, CDR1 is MDHEN and CDR2 is SYDVKM. V was pared by 5 bases and J by 7 bases, with 14 bases of the junction left unmatched. CDR3 bases: TGTGCCAGCAGTGAGGAATCGGACAGGGGATACTACGGGGAGCTGTTTTTT. Protein: CASSEESDRGYYGELFF. Variable domain in full (rest from reference TRBV28 and TRBJ2-2): DVKVTQSSRYLVKRTGEKVFLECVQDMDHENMFWYRQDPGLGLRLIYFSYDVKMKEKGDIPEGYSVSREKKERFSLILESASTNQTSMYLCASSEESDRGYYGELFFGEGSRLTVL.

This clonotype appeared many times. The chain combines TRBV27 with TRBJ2-2; TRBD2 agrees at 14 bases. Germline-derived CDR1 and CDR2 are MNHEY and SMNVEV (reference sequence). The length of the CDR3 is 19 residues. The J segment lost 4 bases and the V segment lost 5 bases, leaving 12 bases of the junction unmatched. In DNA form, the CDR3 reads TGTGCCAGCAGTCTTCTCCCCGGGACTAGCGGGAGCAGCACCGGGGAGCTGTTTTTT. It specifies CASSLLPGTSGSSTGELFF.

In its sample, this clonotype was seen many times. This chain uses TRBV7-9 with TRBJ2-5, with TRBD1 matching over 11 bases. The germline V gene has CDR1 SEHNR and CDR2 FQNEAQ (reference sequence). CDR3 length: 15 amino acids. Trimming cost V 5 bases and J 5 bases; bases outside gene matches: 7. This CDR3 is CASSPLDRGRETQYF. DNA for the CDR3: TGTGCCAGCAGCCCGTTGGACAGGGGGCGTGAGACCCAGTACTTC.

This clonotype has ten or more counts. The rearrangement uses TRBV5-1 and TRBJ2-2, with D possibly TRBD2 on 5 matching bases. The CDR3 contains 13 residues. The germline V gene encodes CDR1 SGHRS and CDR2 YFSETQ. The germline V and J ends were trimmed by 5 bases and 8 bases, with 13 bases remaining between them. Here the CDR3 DNA reads TGCGCCAGCAGTCCGCCGGGGAGTGGGGAGCTGTTTTTT. As protein: CASSPPGSGELFF. Together with reference TRBV5-1 and TRBJ2-2, the CDR3 gives the full variable domain: KAGVTQTPRYLIKTRGQQVTLSCSPISGHRSVSWYQQTPGQGLQFLFEYFSETQRNKGNFPGRFSGRQFSNSRSEMNVSTLELGDSALYLCASSPPGSGELFFGEGSRLTVL.

This clonotype was observed a few times. A much larger clonotype is one base distant, so this may be a read error. The V call is TRBV7-9, the J call TRBJ2-7; D might be TRBD2 (6 bases). The CDR3 contains 16 residues. Germline CDR1 and CDR2: SEHNR and FQNEAQ (reference sequence). CDR3 region: CTSSPGGASDTPREYF. CDR3 nucleotides: TGTACCAGCAGCCCGGGTGGGGCTAGCGATACCCCACGGGAGTACTTC.

The chain carries TRBV4-1 and TRBJ2-7; TRBD1 agrees at 7 bases. With 0 bases clipped from V and 2 bases from J, the junction kept 4 bases outside the gene matches. CDR3 length: 15 residues. CDR1 and CDR2 (germline): MGHRA, YSYEKL. This chain's CDR3 is CASSQDLDRPYEQYF. For the CDR3, the DNA is TGCGCCAGCAGCCAAGATTTGGACAGGCCCTACGAGCAGTACTTC.

This clonotype qualifies as medium-sized. J is TRBJ2-1 and V is TRBV20-1; D may be TRBD2 (6 bases). Trimming removed 3 bases from V and 6 bases from J, with 12 bases in between. CDR1 and CDR2 from the germline V gene are DFQATT and SNEGSKA (reference sequence). There are 13 residues in the CDR3. This CDR3 is CSARGFGSNEQFF. The CDR3 DNA reads TGCAGTGCTAGGGGGTTCGGGAGCAATGAGCAGTTCTTC.

There are many counts of this clonotype. The chain combines TRBV12-2 with TRBJ2-1; the DNA was not compared with TRBD2, the D call given in the table. TRBV12-2 is classified as a pseudogene. The CDR3 is made up of 19 amino acids. CDR3: CASRLPLWLSGENSNEQFF. The CDR3 coding sequence is TGTGCAAGTCGCTTGCCTCTTTGGTTGTCTGGGGAGAATTCGAATGAGCAGTTCTTC.

This clonotype came up a few times. CDR3 in DNA: TGTGCCAGCAGCTTAGGGGGGGAAGAGACCCAGTACTTC. This gives the protein CASSLGGEETQYF. The chain recombines TRBV13 with TRBJ2-5; D tentatively fits TRBD1 or TRBD2 (5 bases each). This CDR3 spans 13 amino acids. Germline CDR1 reads PRHDT; CDR2 reads FYEKMQ (reference sequence). The V gene lost 0 bases and the J gene lost 3 bases, with 5 bases spanning the gap.

The chain has TRBV11-2 and TRBJ2-1; D may be TRBD1 or TRBD2 (5 bases each). The ends were cut back, 3 bases at V and 8 bases at J, with 14 bases in the middle. Per germline, CDR1 SGHAT and CDR2 FQNNGV. This CDR3 contains 14 residues. The CDR3 is CASSFPTRGHEQFF. CDR3 coding DNA: TGTGCCAGCAGCTTTCCAACGAGGGGTCATGAGCAGTTCTTC.

The chain is built from TRBV12-3 or TRBV12-4 and TRBJ2-7, with TRBD2 identical over 10 bases. V was clipped by 6 bases and J by 2 bases; unmatched bases: 7. CDR3 length equals 15 residues. In nucleotides, the CDR3 is TGTGCCAGCAGCCCGAGCGGGAGGGTGGCCTACGAGCAGTACTTC. It specifies CASSPSGRVAYEQYF.

This clonotype was recorded many times. The J gene is TRBJ2-7, the V gene TRBV6-1; D unclear. V dropped 4 bases and J dropped 0 bases, with 7 bases sitting between them. CDR3 length: 13 amino acids. Germline assignment: CDR1 MNHNS and CDR2 SASEGT. The CDR3 loop reads CASSASYSYEQYV. CDR3 bases: TGTGCCAGCAGTGCATCGTACTCCTACGAGCAGTACGTC.

In this sample, this clonotype turned up a few times. The chain uses TRBV20-1 and TRBJ2-3; TRBD2 matches at 7 bases. The trim removed 3 bases at V and 1 base at J, leaving 10 bases unmatched. The CDR3 sequence is 16 residues long. Germline V gives CDR1 DFQATT, CDR2 SNEGSKA (reference sequence). The CDR3 loop reads CSASPLGRGGTDTQYF. The CDR3 DNA follows: TGCAGTGCTAGCCCCCTGGGGAGGGGAGGCACAGATACGCAGTATTTT.

This clonotype ranks as medium-sized (0.01 to 0.1%). The rearrangement links TRBV20-1 to TRBJ2-1, with 11 bases aligning to TRBD2. This CDR3 is built from 18 residues. Germline V gene lookup returns CDR1 DFQATT and CDR2 SNEGSKA (reference sequence). Trimming cost V 5 bases and J 9 bases; bases outside gene matches: 21. The CDR3 coding sequence is TGCAGTGCTCCTCCCCTCGCCTTTAGCGGGGGGGCCGCTGGTGAGCAGTTCTTC. This codes for CSAPPLAFSGGAAGEQFF.

This clonotype was observed at least ten times. The chain couples TRBV11-2 to TRBJ2-5; D is unresolved. This CDR3 contains 15 residues. Trimming removed 4 bases at V and 1 base at J, with 13 bases between. Germline V gene lookup returns CDR1 SGHAT and CDR2 FQNNGV. The CDR3 DNA is TGTGCCAGCAGCTCCCTCCCGGACGGCCAAGAGACCCAGTACTTC. It is translated as CASSSLPDGQETQYF.

This clonotype was detected ten times or more. V and J are TRBV5-1 and TRBJ2-7; 7 bases agree with TRBD1. V lost 0 bases, J lost 2 bases, and 5 bases stayed unmatched. The germline CDR1 and CDR2 sequences are SGHRS and YFSETQ. The CDR3 spans 15 residues. This CDR3 reads CASSLGQGPPYEQYV. Here the CDR3 DNA reads TGCGCCAGCAGCTTGGGACAGGGACCTCCCTACGAGCAGTACGTC.

This clonotype has ten or more counts. This CDR3 reads CASSTRTGKENSPLHF. The CDR3 bases are TGTGCCAGCAGCACCCGGACAGGGAAAGAAAATTCACCCCTCCACTTT. J is TRBJ1-6 and V is TRBV7-8; 8 bases align to TRBD1. The junction had 10 bases not matched to a gene; V was cut back by 5 bases and J by 7 bases. The CDR3 covers 16 residues. The germline V gene has CDR1 SGHVS and CDR2 FQNEAQ.

Many counts were recorded for this clonotype. V is TRBV15 and J is TRBJ1-1; the D is unclear. CDR3 size: 16 residues. V lost 0 bases to trimming and J lost 0 bases, with 11 bases between them. Germline V CDR1 and CDR2: LNHNV, YYDKDF (reference sequence). The CDR3 coding sequence is TGTGCCACCAGCAGAGATTGGGAGGTGGTGAACACTGAAGCTTTCTTT. Protein sequence: CATSRDWEVVNTEAFF.

This clonotype counts as large (0.1 to 1%). The rearrangement joins TRBV4-2 to TRBJ2-1, with D unresolved. There are 15 residues in the CDR3. Germline CDR1 is LGHNA and CDR2 is YNFKEQ. Trimming left V 0 bases short and J 0 bases short, with 6 bases between. CDR3 DNA sequence: TGTGCCAGCAGCCAAGAACTAAGCTCCTACAATGAGCAGTTCTTC. This codes for CASSQELSSYNEQFF.

This clonotype was seen many times. This chain connects TRBV4-3 to TRBJ2-1; 9 nucleotides align to TRBD2. The CDR3 sequence is 13 residues long. Germline V gene lookup returns CDR1 LGHNA and CDR2 YSLEER. J was trimmed by 13 bases and V by 1 base; bases with no gene match: 5. CDR3 amino acids: CASSQVAGGRQFF. The CDR3 DNA follows: TGCGCCAGCAGCCAAGTTGCGGGAGGGCGTCAGTTCTTC.

This clonotype has ten or more counts. The rearrangement joins TRBV29-1 to TRBJ2-5, with D unclear. V dropped 4 bases and J dropped 1 base, with 1 base sitting between them. The CDR3 is 10 amino acids. CDR1 and CDR2 from the germline V gene are SQVTM and ANQGSEA. The CDR3 loop reads CSVVQETQYF. CDR3 nucleotides: TGCAGCGTTGTCCAAGAGACCCAGTACTTC.

The J gene is TRBJ1-4, the V gene TRBV15, with 7 bases lining up with TRBD1. Unmatched junction bases numbered 10, after V lost 3 bases and J lost 3 bases. This CDR3 is 17 amino acids long. Germline V gives CDR1 LNHNV, CDR2 YYDKDF (reference sequence). The CDR3 coding sequence is TGTGCCACCAGCAGGCCAAGTGCAGGGGGTGCTAATGAAAAACTGTTTTTT. Translated, it gives CATSRPSAGGANEKLFF.

The count of this clonotype is one. This rearrangement joins TRBV6-2 or TRBV6-3 to TRBJ2-3, with 8 bases fitting TRBD1. CDR1 is MNHEY, CDR2 SVGEGT, per germline. The CDR3 spans 15 residues. V lost 4 bases to trimming and J lost 0 bases; unmatched junction nucleotides: 3. The CDR3 region is CASSLRDRSTDTQYF. For the CDR3, the DNA is TGTGCCAGCAGTTTAAGGGACAGGAGCACAGATACGCAGTATTTT.

The V gene is TRBV10-3, the J gene TRBJ2-1; the match to TRBD2 covers 12 bases. The length of the CDR3 is 14 residues. Germline CDR1 and CDR2: ENHRY and SYGVKD. The J segment lost 6 bases and the V segment lost 5 bases, leaving 2 bases of the junction unmatched. The CDR3 DNA reads as TGTGCCATCAGTCTAGCGGGGGGGCCCAATGAGCAGTTCTTC. This sequence encodes CAISLAGGPNEQFF.

This clonotype was recorded at least ten times. V gene TRBV6-1 combines with J gene TRBJ1-5; no clear D. Germline CDR1 is MNHNS and CDR2 is SASEGT. The CDR3 length is 15 residues. V lost 3 bases and J lost 0, with 9 bases in between. CDR3 in DNA: TGTGCCAGCAGTGAGGGCAGCCTTAGCAATCAGCCCCAGCATTTT. This sequence encodes CASSEGSLSNQPQHF.

The chain joins TRBV5-6 to TRBJ2-2; D not resolved. V shed 1 base and J shed 7 bases, with 5 bases lying between them. CDR3 length: 12 amino acids. Germline loops: CDR1 SGHDT, CDR2 YYEEEE. DNA of the CDR3: TGTGCCAGCAGCTTGTTGGTCGGGGAGCTGTTTTTT. This gives the protein CASSLLVGELFF.

In this sample, this clonotype turned up many times. The CDR3 sequence is CASSPYLTGGEAFF. DNA for the CDR3: TGTGCCAGCAGTCCCTACCTGACAGGGGGCGAAGCTTTCTTT. The gene calls are TRBV6-6 and TRBJ1-1; 10 bases map to TRBD1. V shed 5 bases, J shed 8 bases, and the junction held 8 bases outside the gene matches. CDR3 length: 14 amino acids. Germline V gene data show CDR1 as MNHNY and CDR2 as SVGAGI (reference sequence).